Listed below are T cell receptor beta chains from one sample, sequenced in a study of cytomegalovirus exposure and HLA in healthy donors. Profiled with immunoSEQ multiplex PCR; TCRdb holds only in-frame clones, not every one. The table records about 160,000 clones, around 78% of them present only once. The sample taken for sequencing was PBMCs. Receptors originate from a man between 40 and 49 years old in good health and CMV-seronegative. Each CDR3 is given with its conserved first and last residue.

v_call	j_call	cdr3_aa
TRBV6-5	TRBJ2-3	CASSWRVTDTQYF
TRBV6-4	TRBJ2-2	CASSVRIAGTRGAVF
TRBV11-2	TRBJ2-7	CASSPGTSGRVDF
TRBV7-8	TRBJ1-1	CASSSGHRTTEAFF
TRBV25-1	TRBJ1-1	CASSDSRPGLNTEAFF
TRBV7-9	TRBJ2-2	CASSLRGKNGELFF
TRBV6-1	TRBJ1-3	CASSDTGLLTSGNTIYF
TRBV5-1	TRBJ2-3	CASSLITGSDTQYF
TRBV5-1	TRBJ2-6	CASSTTSVGANGLTF
TRBV27	TRBJ1-2	CASSISQRGSGYTF
TRBV15	TRBJ2-3	CATSRVRVAGLTDTQYF
TRBV7-9	TRBJ1-1	CSSSPTGVPEAFF
TRBV6-1	TRBJ1-2	CASSPERDGYTF
TRBV4-2	TRBJ2-7	CASSLRDSTSYEQYF
TRBV19	TRBJ2-5	CASSKGGRGQETQYF
TRBV27	TRBJ1-5	CASRPSDRENQPQHF
TRBV28	TRBJ1-4	CASRTSGATNEKLFF
TRBV9	TRBJ1-1	CASSDGQNTEAFF
TRBV7-9	TRBJ2-3	CASSPVQGADTQYF
TRBV30	TRBJ2-7	CAWSVIGGSDEQYF
TRBV5-1	TRBJ2-1	CASSEGLAGGANEQFF
TRBV10-3	TRBJ2-1	CAISEVREGYVGLF
TRBV13	TRBJ2-7	CASSKDLQRASEQYF